This is a list of T cell receptor beta chains from one sample in a study. TCRdb re-derived calls from the reads in MiXCR, one entry per CDR3 protein. The data contain around 5,200 distinct CDR3 sequences, 9.5% of them singletons. The specimen sequenced was CD4+ T cells from synovial fluid. The receptors here all came from a human donor with rheumatoid arthritis. Both conserved end residues are part of each CDR3. The D gene is left open where the match is weak. Expanded clones are given a class, and other clones once, few, many or no size at all.

TRBD1	medium-sized	TRBJ2-5	TRBV10-3	CAIRSGTGQETQYF	TGTGCCATTCGATCCGGGACAGGGCAAGAGACCCAGTACTTC
NA	medium-sized	TRBJ2-1	TRBV5-6	CASSLYDEQFF	TGTGCCAGCAGCTTGTACGATGAGCAGTTCTTC
NA	large	TRBJ1-3	TRBV7-6	CASQTGAGGNTIYF	TGTGCCAGCCAGACGGGGGCTGGTGGAAACACCATATATTTT
NA	many	TRBJ2-4	TRBV3-1	CASSQAGPLQYF	TGTGCCAGCAGCCAAGCCGGGCCCTTGCAGTACTTC
NA	many	TRBJ1-5	TRBV12-3/TRBV12-4	CASSFDPTGNQPQHF	TGTGCCAGCAGTTTCGACCCGACGGGCAATCAGCCCCAGCATTTT
NA	few	TRBJ2-1	TRBV3-1	CASSQEAGYNEQFF	TGTGCCAGCAGCCAAGAGGCAGGCTACAATGAGCAGTTCTTC
NA	many	TRBJ2-2	TRBV20-1	CSARDRAGSSNTGELFF	TGCAGTGCTAGAGATCGGGCGGGTAGCTCGAACACCGGGGAGCTGTTTTTT
NA	few	TRBJ1-6	TRBV12-3/TRBV12-4	CASRSLGGAGSSPLHF	TGTGCCAGCAGATCCCTCGGGGGAGCAGGCAGTTCACCCCTCCACTTT
TRBD2	many	TRBJ2-7	TRBV5-5	CASSSWGKSGRSSYEQYF	TGTGCCAGCAGCTCGTGGGGGAAGAGCGGGAGGTCCTCCTACGAGCAGTACTTC
NA	large	TRBJ2-1	TRBV6-5	CASSYDGTAYNEQFF	TGTGCCAGCAGTTATGACGGTACTGCCTACAATGAGCAGTTCTTC
NA	medium-sized	TRBJ1-2	TRBV6-2/TRBV6-3	CASSPGHGYTF	TGTGCCAGCAGCCCAGGCCACGGCTACACCTTC
NA	medium-sized	TRBJ2-3	TRBV7-9	CASSLPRLSGTQYF	TGTGCCAGCAGCTTACCCCGGCTTTCGGGGACGCAGTATTTT
NA	many	TRBJ2-3	TRBV5-1	CASSLGLGTDTQYF	TGCGCCAGCAGCCTAGGGCTGGGCACAGATACGCAGTATTTT
NA	NA	TRBJ2-7	TRBV12-3/TRBV12-4	CASSPHGGISYEQYF	TGTGCCAGCAGTCCCCACGGGGGTATCTCCTACGAGCAGTACTTC
TRBD2	NA	TRBJ2-5	TRBV6-1	CASSENAGTIQETQYF	TGTGCCAGCAGTGAAAATGCGGGGACTATTCAAGAGACCCAGTACTTC
TRBD2	NA	TRBJ2-1	TRBV12-3/TRBV12-4	CASSRLAGASNEKFF	TGTGCCAGCAGCCGACTAGCGGGAGCTTCCAATGAGAAGTTCTTC
NA	many	TRBJ1-2	TRBV20-1	CSARDRAGMAGYTF	TGCAGTGCTAGAGATCGGGCAGGAATGGCAGGCTACACCTTC
TRBD2	NA	TRBJ2-7	TRBV7-9	CASSLGAGEGYEQYF	TGTGCCAGCAGCTTAGGAGCGGGAGAGGGTTACGAGCAGTACTTC
NA	many	TRBJ2-7	TRBV19	CASSLAFPYEQYF	TGTGCCAGTAGTCTTGCGTTTCCCTACGAGCAGTACTTC
NA	medium-sized	TRBJ2-4	TRBV10-3	CAISDPDLGQNIQYF	TGTGCCATCAGTGACCCGGATCTGGGGCAAAACATTCAGTACTTC
NA	medium-sized	TRBJ2-1	TRBV5-1	CASSLADPGGEQFF	TGCGCCAGCAGCTTGGCCGACCCAGGCGGTGAGCAGTTCTTC
NA	medium-sized	TRBJ2-2	TRBV11-2	CASSSLLDTGELFF	TGTGCCAGCAGCTCCCTACTAGACACCGGGGAGCTGTTTTTT
NA	medium-sized	TRBJ2-2	TRBV4-2	CASSQGGGPLTTGELFF	TGTGCCAGCAGCCAAGGAGGTGGACCCTTGACCACCGGGGAGCTGTTTTTT
NA	many	TRBJ2-1	TRBV3-1	CASSQDSLGGEQFF	TGTGCCAGCAGCCAAGATTCTTTAGGAGGTGAGCAGTTCTTC
NA	many	TRBJ2-1	TRBV20-1	CSAIRTPGAIWEQFF	TGCAGTGCTATTCGGACCCCGGGCGCAATCTGGGAGCAGTTCTTC
NA	many	TRBJ2-1	TRBV18	CASSLRVEGSEQFF	TGTGCCAGCTCCCTTAGGGTGGAGGGGTCTGAGCAGTTCTTC
TRBD1	few	TRBJ2-7	TRBV10-3	CAISVGTGVGTYEQYF	TGTGCCATCAGTGTCGGGACAGGGGTTGGTACCTACGAGCAGTACTTC
NA	many	TRBJ2-2	TRBV6-6	CASSSYAGELFF	TGTGCCAGCAGCTCCTACGCCGGGGAGCTGTTTTTT
TRBD1	NA	TRBJ2-1	TRBV18	CASSLGQGEYEQFF	TGTGCCAGCTCCCTCGGACAGGGGGAATATGAGCAGTTCTTC
NA	medium-sized	TRBJ1-1	TRBV5-1	CASSLGHLGTEAFF	TGCGCCAGCAGCTTAGGTCACCTGGGCACTGAAGCTTTCTTT
NA	many	TRBJ2-1	TRBV10-3	CAISASGQYNEQFF	TGTGCCATCAGTGCCAGCGGCCAATACAATGAGCAGTTCTTC
NA	few	TRBJ2-1	TRBV20-1	CSAGGRGYNEQFF	TGCAGTGCGGGGGGCAGGGGGTACAATGAGCAGTTCTTC
NA	medium-sized	TRBJ2-5	TRBV3-1	CASSQASWAGGKETQYF	TGTGCCAGCAGCCAAGCGAGTTGGGCGGGCGGGAAAGAGACCCAGTACTTC
NA	many	TRBJ2-1	TRBV30	CAWSAKGTHEQFF	TGTGCCTGGAGTGCTAAGGGGACTCATGAGCAGTTCTTC
NA	medium-sized	TRBJ2-3	TRBV9	CASSVGNVFPDTQYF	TGTGCCAGCAGCGTAGGAAACGTGTTCCCAGATACGCAGTATTTT
TRBD1	NA	TRBJ1-2	TRBV28	CVSTLGDRSYGYTF	TGTGTCAGCACCCTGGGGGACAGGTCCTATGGCTACACCTTC
NA	medium-sized	TRBJ2-1	TRBV12-3/TRBV12-4	CASSLGVSSYNEQFF	TGTGCCAGCAGTTTAGGCGTGAGCTCCTACAATGAGCAGTTCTTC
NA	many	TRBJ2-5	TRBV3-1	CASSQLSGGGGETQYF	TGTGCCAGCAGCCAATTGAGCGGAGGAGGTGGAGAGACCCAGTACTTC
TRBD1	medium-sized	TRBJ1-4	TRBV4-1	CASSLGQGANEKLFF	TGCGCCAGCAGCCTCGGACAGGGGGCGAATGAAAAACTGTTTTTT
NA	medium-sized	TRBJ1-6	TRBV7-2	CASSPLTGPSPLHF	TGTGCCAGCAGCCCCCTGACAGGTCCTTCACCCCTCCACTTT
NA	NA	TRBJ2-1	TRBV18	CASSPGVGRNEQFF	TGTGCCAGCTCACCCGGGGTTGGAAGGAATGAGCAGTTCTTC
TRBD2	many	TRBJ2-7	TRBV5-1	CASSTGTSGRALEQYF	TGCGCCAGCAGCACCGGGACTAGCGGGAGGGCACTGGAGCAGTACTTC
TRBD1	many	TRBJ2-7	TRBV18	CASSPGTGEAYEQYF	TGTGCCAGCTCACCTGGGACAGGAGAAGCCTACGAGCAGTACTTC
NA	many	TRBJ1-5	TRBV18	CASSPGANQPQHF	TGTGCCAGCTCCCCAGGAGCGAATCAGCCCCAGCATTTT
NA	many	TRBJ1-1	TRBV6-5	CASSDLAGVTEAFF	TGTGCCAGCAGTGATTTAGCCGGGGTCACTGAAGCTTTCTTT
TRBD2	many	TRBJ2-5	TRBV3-1	CASSQGRVTGGQETQYF	TGTGCCAGCAGCCAAGGCCGAGTGACGGGGGGCCAAGAGACCCAGTACTTC